This TCR beta chain originates from a study of Graves' ophthalmopathy and Graves' hyperthyroidism. Study-level information: Sampling took place at initial diagnosis, with peripheral blood obtained before any treatment. The study, taken as a whole, reports: Ophthalmopathy versus stable hyperthyroidism: 13-signature model gave 87.88% sensitivity, 75% to 82% specificity.

This clonotype occurred a few times. What it recognizes is unknown. RNA transcripts yielded amplified TCR beta CDR3 regions. Amplification began with first-round RT-PCR using HTBI primers, then second-round multiplex PCR was performed. TCRdb called the multiplex PCR reads again in MiXCR, with one record for every CDR3 protein. This table has hundreds of thousands of distinct CDR3 sequences, approximately 22% appearing once. The sample taken for sequencing was peripheral blood. The receptor comes from a woman between 18 and 29 years old with stable Graves' hyperthyroidism. Some clones in this sample may be carry-over from other donors' samples.

The CDR3 loop reads CASSEFGPIISGNTIYF. The DNA for the CDR3 is TGCGCCAGCAGTGAGTTCGGACCGATTATCTCTGGAAACACCATATATTTT. This rearrangement joins TRBV10-2 to TRBJ1-3; D remains unclear. The CDR3 has 17 residues. Trimming shortened V by 1 base and J by 0 bases, and 13 bases separated the two germline ends. Germline loops: CDR1 WSHSY, CDR2 SAAADI.